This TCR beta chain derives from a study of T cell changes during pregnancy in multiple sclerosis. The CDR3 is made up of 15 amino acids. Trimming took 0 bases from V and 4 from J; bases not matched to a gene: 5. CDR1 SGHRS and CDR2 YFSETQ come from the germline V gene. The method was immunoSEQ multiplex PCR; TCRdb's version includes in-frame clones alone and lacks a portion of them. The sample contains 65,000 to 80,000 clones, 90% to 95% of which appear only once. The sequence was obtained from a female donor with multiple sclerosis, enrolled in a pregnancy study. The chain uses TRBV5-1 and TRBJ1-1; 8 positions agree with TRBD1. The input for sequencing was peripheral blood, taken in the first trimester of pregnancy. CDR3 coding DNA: TGCGCCAGCAGCTTGGAGCCAGGGGGCGGCACTGAAGCTTTCTTT. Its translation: CASSLEPGGGTEAFF.